This TCR beta chain was recorded in a study of post-analysis software for immune sequencing data. The trim removed 5 bases at V and 3 bases at J, leaving 7 bases unmatched. The CDR3 covers 15 residues. The germline gives CDR1 SGHTA, CDR2 FQGNSA. There are a few counts of this clonotype. As yet, its antigen is unknown. General observations from the study: The study found TRBV5-6, TRBV5-1 and TRBV20-1 among several TRBV segments more frequent in patients than controls.

Prepared TCR beta cDNA libraries contained unique molecular identifiers. TCRdb analysed the PCR reads with MiXCR anew, one entry per CDR3 protein. The data contain approximately 350,000 distinct CDR3 sequences, approximately 38% of them singletons. The sequencing sample was made of blood. The chain recombines TRBV7-2 with TRBJ1-5; 7 nucleotides match TRBD1. The sequence was collected from a girl aged 5 to 17 with multiple sclerosis. This chain's CDR3 is CASSTSGTANQPQHF. The DNA of the CDR3 is TGTGCCAGCAGCACATCCGGGACAGCCAATCAGCCCCAGCATTTT.